This TCR beta chain was captured by sequencing in a study of cytomegalovirus exposure and HLA in healthy donors. Unmatched junction bases numbered 5, after V lost 0 bases and J lost 6 bases. Germline V gene sequence: CDR1 SGHRS, CDR2 YFSETQ. The CDR3 is made up of 15 amino acids. PCR involved 60 Vbeta and 13 Jbeta primers. Sequenced by immunoSEQ multiplex PCR; TCRdb stores in-frame clones only, minus some. The data show around 160,000 clones, with around three quarters seen just once and less than 1.2% held by the top ten. The TCR originated in a woman aged 40-49 years in good health and CMV-seronegative. Material: PBMCs. V and J are TRBV5-1 and TRBJ1-2, with 10 bases identical to TRBD1. The CDR3 DNA reads as TGCGCCAGCAGCTTGGCATGGGGGACAGGGGATGGCTACACCTTC. Amino acids: CASSLAWGTGDGYTF. Complete variable domain (other parts from reference TRBV5-1 and TRBJ1-2): KAGVTQTPRYLIKTRGQQVTLSCSPISGHRSVSWYQQTPGQGLQFLFEYFSETQRNKGNFPGRFSGRQFSNSRSEMNVSTLELGDSALYLCASSLAWGTGDGYTFGSGTRLTVV.